The source of this T cell receptor (beta chain) is a study of T cell responses to AZD1222 COVID-19 vaccine. Study-wide points: Donors were chiefly white British, with a greater number of females, and clonal diversity was perhaps underestimated. Targeting of unmutated variant regions was reportedly seen in nearly half of spike-specific TCRs. Repertoires were obtained only post-peak T cell response.

Trimming took 5 bases from V and 5 from J; bases not matched to a gene: 4. Germline V CDR1 and CDR2: SGHTA, FQGNSA. This CDR3 comprises 16 residues. Sequenced by immunoSEQ multiplex PCR; TCRdb stores in-frame clones only, minus some. The sample includes some 200,000 clones, around 93% seen only once; the top ten take approximately 1%. Points on this clone: What it recognizes is unknown.

The chain uses TRBV7-2 and TRBJ2-4, with 15 nucleotides matching TRBD2. The receptor comes from an adult in good health. The source material was peripheral blood, sampled on day 0 of MenACWY control vaccination. The DNA of the CDR3 is TGTGCCAGCAGCCCAGGACTAGCGGGGGGGCAAAACATTCAGTACTTC. Protein product: CASSPGLAGGQNIQYF.